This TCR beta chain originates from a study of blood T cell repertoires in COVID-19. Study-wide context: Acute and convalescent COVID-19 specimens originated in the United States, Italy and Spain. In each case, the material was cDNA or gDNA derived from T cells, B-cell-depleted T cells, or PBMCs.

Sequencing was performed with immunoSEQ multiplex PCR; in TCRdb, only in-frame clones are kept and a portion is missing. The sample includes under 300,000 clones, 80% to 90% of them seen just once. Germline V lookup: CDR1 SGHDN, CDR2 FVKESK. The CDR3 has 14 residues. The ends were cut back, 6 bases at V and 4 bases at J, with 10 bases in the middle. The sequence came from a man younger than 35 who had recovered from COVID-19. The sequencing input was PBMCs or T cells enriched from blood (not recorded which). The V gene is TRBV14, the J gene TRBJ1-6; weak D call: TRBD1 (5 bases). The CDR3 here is CASRPDSYNSPLHF. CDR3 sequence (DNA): TGTGCCAGCAGACCCGACAGTTATAATTCACCCCTCCACTTT. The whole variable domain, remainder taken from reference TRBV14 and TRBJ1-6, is EAGVTQFPSHSVIEKGQTVTLRCDPISGHDNLYWYRRVMGKEIKFLLHFVKESKQDESGMPNNRFLAERTGGTYSTLKVQPAELEDSGVYFCASRPDSYNSPLHFGNGTRLTVT.